Below are 29 T cell receptor beta chains sequenced from a single sample in a study of T cell clones after liver transplantation. Sequencing was performed with immunoSEQ multiplex PCR; in TCRdb, only in-frame clones are kept and a portion is missing. The sample includes 45,000 to 60,000 clones, about 71% of them seen just once. This material consisted of CD4+ T cells from blood, taken at the approximately 16-month timepoint. The receptors derive from a human patient who received a liver transplant. These T cells may partly come from the graft donor.

This chain uses TRBV7-2 with TRBJ2-3; D gene uncertain. CDR1 is SGHTA and CDR2 is FQGNSA in the germline V gene. Deletions cut 1 base from V and 6 bases from J, with 2 bases between. The CDR3 contains 11 residues. CDR3 amino acids: CASSLVDTQYF. The CDR3 nucleotides are TGTGCCAGCAGCTTAGTGGATACGCAGTATTTT.

The rearrangement links TRBV30 to TRBJ2-1; perhaps TRBD1 as D (6 bases). Germline CDR1 is GTSNPN and CDR2 is SVGIG (reference sequence). V was cut by 2 bases and J by 2 bases, with 10 bases left in between. The CDR3 runs 14 residues. The CDR3 loop reads CAWSSGATYNEQFF. The CDR3 nucleotides read TGTGCCTGGAGTTCAGGGGCGACCTACAATGAGCAGTTCTTC.

The CDR3 spells CASRYLLGSGGSGELFF. In DNA form, the CDR3 reads TGCGCCAGCAGATACTTACTTGGCTCAGGGGGATCCGGGGAGCTGTTTTTT. The gene calls are TRBV5-1 and TRBJ2-2; 7 bases match TRBD1. The trim removed 5 bases at V and 6 bases at J, leaving 16 bases unmatched. CDR1 is SGHRS, CDR2 YFSETQ, per germline. The CDR3 consists of 17 residues.

The rearrangement joins TRBV19 to TRBJ2-3; 8 bases match TRBD2. CDR3 length: 13 amino acids. After removal of 8 bases from V and 6 bases from J, the junction contained 7 bases not matched to a gene. The V gene's germline CDR1 is LNHDA and CDR2 SQIVND (reference sequence). The CDR3 is CASGETGGDTQYF. The CDR3 nucleotides are TGTGCCAGTGGAGAAACGGGAGGGGATACGCAGTATTTT.

The V and J genes are TRBV7-8 and TRBJ1-4; the match to TRBD1 covers 7 bases. Unmatched junction bases numbered 4, after V lost 5 bases and J lost 4 bases. Germline V gene sequence: CDR1 SGHVS, CDR2 FQNEAQ. The CDR3 has 14 residues. CDR3 amino acids: CASSLDRLNEKLFF. The CDR3, as DNA: TGTGCCAGCAGCCTGGACAGGCTTAATGAAAAACTGTTTTTT.

The chain combines TRBV5-1 with TRBJ2-2, with D possibly TRBD1 on 5 matching bases. From germline, CDR1 is SGHRS and CDR2 YFSETQ. Deletions cut 4 bases from V and 4 bases from J, with 8 bases between. CDR3 length: 13 amino acids. The CDR3 loop reads CASSQDSTGELFF. CDR3 nucleotides: TGCGCCAGCAGCCAAGACAGCACCGGGGAGCTGTTTTTT.

V is TRBV7-2 and J is TRBJ1-5, with D uncertain. Germline CDR1 is SGHTA and CDR2 is FQGNSA. Between the trimmed V and J ends, which lost 1 base and 6 bases, there was a span of 7 bases. This CDR3 has 13 residues. The CDR3 loop reads CASSLDLGQPQHF. The DNA of the CDR3 is TGTGCCAGCAGCTTAGACCTTGGTCAGCCCCAGCATTTT.

A word on this clone: A junction end diverges from the germline sequence, so it may reflect a read error. This chain connects TRBV7-9 to TRBJ2-1; 10 bases fit TRBD2. CDR1 is SEHNR, CDR2 FQNEAQ, per germline (reference sequence). This CDR3 is built from 13 residues. CDR3 sequence (DNA): TGTGCCAGCAGCCTAGCGGGAGTTAATGAGCAGTTCTTC. Translating it yields CASSLAGVNEQFF.

This clone was observed a handful of times. The CDR3 DNA follows: TGTGCCAGTAGTATACTCCTAGCGGGCAATGAGCAGTTCTTC. Translation gives CASSILLAGNEQFF. This chain connects TRBV19 to TRBJ2-1; 8 nucleotides align to TRBD2. The CDR3 length is 14 residues. With 2 bases clipped from V and 6 bases from J, the junction kept 3 bases outside the gene matches. Germline V gene sequence: CDR1 LNHDA, CDR2 SQIVND (reference sequence). The complete variable domain, with remaining parts taken from reference TRBV19 and TRBJ2-1, reads DGGITQSPKYLFRKEGQNVTLSCEQNLNHDAMYWYRQDPGQGLRLIYYSQIVNDFQKGDIAEGYSVSREKKESFPLTVTSAQKNPTAFYLCASSILLAGNEQFFGPGTRLTVL.

The V and J genes are TRBV5-5 and TRBJ1-6; D is ambiguous. CDR1 is SGHKS and CDR2 is YYEKEE in the germline V gene (reference sequence). Trimming pared 0 bases from V and 1 base from J, leaving 5 bases between. The CDR3 is 15 residues long. CDR3 DNA: TGTGCCAGCAGCTTGGCCGGGTCCTATAATTCACCCCTCCACTTT. This gives the protein CASSLAGSYNSPLHF.

V is TRBV5-1 and J is TRBJ2-1; unclear D gene. Germline lookup yields CDR1 SGHRS and CDR2 YFSETQ. V was cut by 4 bases and J by 5 bases, with 13 bases left in between. The CDR3 sequence is 14 residues long. The CDR3, as DNA: TGCGCCAGCAGCCAGCTAGGCGGTAACAATGAGCAGTTCTTC. It encodes CASSQLGGNNEQFF.

The table lists this clone with a few counts. The chain links TRBV5-4 to TRBJ1-6; 9 bases are a match to TRBD1. Looked up from germline, CDR1 is SGHNT and CDR2 is YYREEE (reference sequence). Trimming removed 4 bases from V and 8 bases from J; junction bases left unmatched: 10. The CDR3 covers 16 residues. This CDR3 is CASSPSRTGVDSPLHF. CDR3 bases: TGTGCCAGCAGCCCCTCCCGGACAGGGGTGGATTCACCCCTCCACTTT.

CDR3 residues: CASSLVWEGQGTNTEAFF. CDR3 DNA: TGCGCCAGCAGCTTGGTTTGGGAAGGACAGGGAACGAACACTGAAGCTTTCTTT. The gene calls are TRBV5-1 and TRBJ1-1; 8 nucleotides agree with TRBD1. CDR3 size: 18 residues. CDR1 SGHRS and CDR2 YFSETQ come from the germline V gene. With V trimmed by 0 bases and J by 1 base, 11 bases remained unmatched.

The chain is built from TRBV7-2 and TRBJ2-2; 7 bases fit TRBD2. J was trimmed by 8 bases and V by 6 bases; bases with no gene match: 15. The germline V gene encodes CDR1 SGHTA and CDR2 FQGNSA. This CDR3 is 16 amino acids long. The CDR3: CASSSNSRGNSGELFF. CDR3 DNA sequence: TGTGCCAGCAGTTCAAACTCGCGGGGGAATTCTGGGGAGCTGTTTTTT.

The sample holds a few counts of this clone. This chain joins TRBV5-1 and TRBJ2-7; D perhaps matches TRBD2 (5 bases). With 5 bases removed from V and 4 bases from J, the gap between germline ends came to 13 bases. The CDR3 spans 13 residues. Germline V lookup: CDR1 SGHRS, CDR2 YFSETQ. DNA for the CDR3: TGCGCCAGCAGGGAAGGACCGGGGTACGAGCAGTACGTC. Residues: CASREGPGYEQYV.

The chain recombines TRBV9 with TRBJ2-6; the D is unclear. The CDR3 is made up of 14 amino acids. Germline V gene sequence: CDR1 SGDLS, CDR2 YYNGEE. The ends were cut back, 2 bases at V and 0 bases at J, with 3 bases in the middle. Written as DNA, the CDR3 is TGTGCCAGCAGCGTCAGCTCTGGGGCCAACGTCCTGACTTTC. Protein: CASSVSSGANVLTF.

This chain uses TRBV7-2 with TRBJ2-1, with unresolved D. With 1 base removed from V and 0 bases from J, the gap between germline ends came to 10 bases. The CDR3 has 16 residues. Germline CDR1 and CDR2: SGHTA and FQGNSA. As DNA, the CDR3 is TGTGCCAGCAGCTTAGTGGCTACGAGCTCCTACAATGAGCAGTTCTTC. It is translated as CASSLVATSSYNEQFF.

The genes are TRBV5-8 and TRBJ2-7; 12 nucleotides agree with TRBD2. J gave up 1 base and V 4 bases, and 12 bases lay outside the gene matches. CDR1 and CDR2 (germline): SGHTS, YDEGEE. The CDR3 consists of 18 residues. The CDR3 sequence is CASSQTGTSGPVSYEQYV. The CDR3 DNA is TGTGCCAGCAGCCAAACCGGGACTAGCGGGCCGGTTTCCTACGAGCAGTACGTC.

The chain uses TRBV7-2 and TRBJ1-4; TRBD1 matches 9 bases. In germline, CDR1 is SGHTA, CDR2 FQGNSA. V gave up 4 bases and J gave up 5 bases; unmatched junction bases: 5. The CDR3 sequence is 15 residues long. The CDR3 DNA reads as TGTGCCAGCAGCTCAATACAGGGGGCAAATGAAAAACTGTTTTTT. Translating it yields CASSSIQGANEKLFF.

The V gene is TRBV4-2, the J gene TRBJ1-1; 7 bases agree with TRBD1. Per germline, CDR1 LGHNA and CDR2 YNFKEQ. This CDR3 is 14 amino acids long. V was pared by 3 bases and J by 2 bases, with 3 bases of the junction left unmatched. In nucleotides, the CDR3 is TGTGCCAGCAGCCAGGGACAGTTAAACACTGAAGCTTTCTTT. The encoded protein is CASSQGQLNTEAFF.

The chain joins TRBV9 to TRBJ1-3; 8 bases match TRBD1. This CDR3 is 15 amino acids long. Germline CDR1 is SGDLS and CDR2 is YYNGEE. Trimming took 0 bases from V and 4 from J; bases not matched to a gene: 3. CDR3 nucleotide sequence: TGTGCCAGCAGCGTAGACGGACAGGGAGGAAACACCATATATTTT. Residues: CASSVDGQGGNTIYF.

The chain links TRBV10-3 to TRBJ1-4; a weak D match, TRBD1 (5 bases). Germline CDR1 ENHRY, CDR2 SYGVKD. Trimming left V 2 bases short and J 4 bases short, with 8 bases between. The CDR3 has 14 amino acids. CDR3 residues: CAISEAGDNEKLFF. The CDR3 coding sequence is TGTGCCATCAGTGAGGCGGGGGATAATGAAAAACTGTTTTTT.

This chain joins TRBV7-8 and TRBJ1-3, with D hard to call. This CDR3 is built from 17 residues. Trimming removed 3 bases at V and 1 base at J, with 16 bases between. CDR1 is SGHVS, CDR2 FQNEAQ, per germline. The CDR3, as DNA: TGTGCCAGCAGCTTGTCCCCGATGAGAGAATCTGGAAACACCATATATTTT. Its protein product is CASSLSPMRESGNTIYF. Using reference TRBV7-8 and TRBJ1-3 for the parts outside the CDR3, the full variable domain is GAGVSQSPRYKVAKRGQDVALRCDPISGHVSLFWYQQALGQGPEFLTYFQNEAQLDKSGLPSDRFFAERPEGSVSTLKIQRTQQEDSAVYLCASSLSPMRESGNTIYFGEGSWLTVV.

The CDR3 coding sequence is TGTGCCAGCAGCCCGCTCGCGGCAACGCAGTATTTT. Protein: CASSPLAATQYF. V gene TRBV7-2 combines with J gene TRBJ2-3; D remains ambiguous. Germline V gene lookup returns CDR1 SGHTA and CDR2 FQGNSA. The CDR3 loop spans 12 amino acids. V was pared by 5 bases and J by 9 bases, with 12 bases between.

The chain uses TRBV6-1 and TRBJ2-2; the match to TRBD1 covers 7 bases. The V gene end was trimmed by 7 bases and the J gene end by 2 bases; junction bases not matched to a gene: 7. Germline loops: CDR1 MNHNS, CDR2 SASEGT. This CDR3 has 15 residues. CDR3 coding DNA: TGTGCCAGCAAAGTGGGGACAGCTAACACCGGGGAGCTGTTTTTT. Its translation: CASKVGTANTGELFF.

The chain links TRBV5-1 to TRBJ2-7, with TRBD2 identical over 8 bases. This CDR3 region has 15 residues. The V segment lost 1 base and the J segment 3 bases; nucleotides outside the gene matches: 6. Germline V gene lookup returns CDR1 SGHRS and CDR2 YFSETQ. CDR3 in DNA: TGCGCCAGCAGCTTGCGAACAAGCGGGGGCTACGAGCAGTACTTC. It yields the protein CASSLRTSGGYEQYF.

This clone is judged medium-sized. The rearrangement joins TRBV20-1 to TRBJ2-7; 8 bases are a match to TRBD2. CDR1 is DFQATT and CDR2 is SNEGSKA in the germline V gene (reference sequence). There are 11 residues in the CDR3. Unmatched junction bases numbered 2, after V lost 4 bases and J lost 6 bases. CDR3 in amino acids: CSATTSAEQYF. The CDR3 bases are TGCAGTGCTACGACTAGCGCCGAGCAGTACTTC.

The chain joins TRBV29-1 to TRBJ1-1; 7 nucleotides line up with TRBD1. This CDR3 spans 12 amino acids. The germline gives CDR1 SQVTM, CDR2 ANQGSEA. V shed 7 bases, J shed 4 bases, and the junction held 6 bases outside the gene matches. CDR3 DNA: TGCAGCGCTACTACAGGGGTCACTGAAGCTTTCTTT. This codes for CSATTGVTEAFF.

This clone counts as medium-sized. The J gene is TRBJ1-6, the V gene TRBV5-1, with D possibly being TRBD1 (5 bases). Trimming left V 5 bases short and J 7 bases short, with 16 bases between. Germline V gene data show CDR1 as SGHRS and CDR2 as YFSETQ. The CDR3 is made up of 15 amino acids. CDR3 nucleotides: TGCGCCAGCAGTAAGGAGGGGAGAGGGAATTCACCCCTCCACTTT. This gives the protein CASSKEGRGNSPLHF. Together with reference TRBV5-1 and TRBJ1-6, the CDR3 gives the full variable domain: KAGVTQTPRYLIKTRGQQVTLSCSPISGHRSVSWYQQTPGQGLQFLFEYFSETQRNKGNFPGRFSGRQFSNSRSEMNVSTLELGDSALYLCASSKEGRGNSPLHFGNGTRLTVT.